This TCR beta chain was sequenced for a study of PD-L1 blockade in urothelial cancer. Study context: At 3 weeks (second dose) and 6 weeks after starting treatment, blood was analyzed. T cells were recovered from blood samples at a median of roughly 150,000.

The study collected 1 to 8 samples per patient, pretreatment and on-treatment. The repertoire was sequenced with immunoSEQ multiplex PCR; TCRdb's copy has only in-frame clones and lacks some. The sample has about 45,000 clones, 88% seen once. The TCR comes from an older woman with urothelial cancer. Here the sequenced sample was PBMCs, taken around atezolizumab (anti-PD-L1) treatment.

As DNA, the CDR3 is TGTGCCAGTAGTATAGTTTCATTGGGAGCCGGGGAGCTGTTTTTT. Its translation: CASSIVSLGAGELFF. The chain uses TRBV19 and TRBJ2-2; TRBD2 is a possible D gene (5 bases). The V gene lost 1 base and the J gene lost 6 bases, with 12 bases spanning the gap. The CDR3 contains 15 residues. Germline assignment: CDR1 LNHDA and CDR2 SQIVND (reference sequence).